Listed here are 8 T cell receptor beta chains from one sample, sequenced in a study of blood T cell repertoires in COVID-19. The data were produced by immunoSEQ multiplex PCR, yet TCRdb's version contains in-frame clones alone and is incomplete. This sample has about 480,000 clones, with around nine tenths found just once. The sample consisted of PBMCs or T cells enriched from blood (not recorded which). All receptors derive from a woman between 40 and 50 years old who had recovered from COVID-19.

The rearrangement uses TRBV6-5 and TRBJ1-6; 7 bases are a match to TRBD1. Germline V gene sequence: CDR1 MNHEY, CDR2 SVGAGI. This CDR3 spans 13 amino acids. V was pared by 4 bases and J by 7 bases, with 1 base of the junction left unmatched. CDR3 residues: CASSWDRNSPLHF. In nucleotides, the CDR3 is TGTGCCAGCAGTTGGGACAGAAATTCACCCCTCCACTTT.

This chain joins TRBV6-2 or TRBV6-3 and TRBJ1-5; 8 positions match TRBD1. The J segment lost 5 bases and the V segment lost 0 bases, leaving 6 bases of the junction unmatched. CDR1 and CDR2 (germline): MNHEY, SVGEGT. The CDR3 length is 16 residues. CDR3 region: CASSYSGRGRDQPQHF. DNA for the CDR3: TGTGCCAGCAGTTACTCGGGCAGGGGGCGCGATCAGCCCCAGCATTTT.

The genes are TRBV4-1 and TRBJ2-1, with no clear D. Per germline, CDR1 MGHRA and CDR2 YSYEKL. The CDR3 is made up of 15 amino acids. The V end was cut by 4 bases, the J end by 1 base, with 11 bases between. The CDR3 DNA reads TGCGCCAGCAGCCCTCTTACTGCTTCCTACAATGAGCAGTTCTTC. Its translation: CASSPLTASYNEQFF.

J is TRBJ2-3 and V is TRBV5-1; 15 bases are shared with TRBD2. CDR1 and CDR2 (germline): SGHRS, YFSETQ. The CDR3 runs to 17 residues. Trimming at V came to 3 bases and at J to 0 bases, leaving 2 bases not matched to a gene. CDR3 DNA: TGCGCCAGCAGCTGGACTAGCGGGAGGGGGAGCACAGATACGCAGTATTTT. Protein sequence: CASSWTSGRGSTDTQYF.

CDR3 DNA: TGTGCCACCAGTGATTCCGGGACTCCGCCGGATACGCAGTATTTT. This encodes CATSDSGTPPDTQYF. The chain employs TRBV24-1 and TRBJ2-3, with D possibly matching TRBD2 (6 bases). V gave up 2 bases and J gave up 6 bases, with 14 bases separating them. The CDR3 covers 15 residues. Germline V lookup: CDR1 KGHDR, CDR2 SFDVKD.

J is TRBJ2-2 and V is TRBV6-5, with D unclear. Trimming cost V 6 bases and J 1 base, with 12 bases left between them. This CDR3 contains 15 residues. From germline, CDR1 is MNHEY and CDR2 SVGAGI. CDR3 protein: CASRTEPMNTGELFF. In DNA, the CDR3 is TGTGCCAGCAGAACAGAACCAATGAACACCGGGGAGCTGTTTTTT.

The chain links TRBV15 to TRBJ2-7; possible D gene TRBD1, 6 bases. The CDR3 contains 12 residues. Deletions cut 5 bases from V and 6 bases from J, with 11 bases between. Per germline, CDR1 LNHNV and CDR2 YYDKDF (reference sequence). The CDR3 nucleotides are TGTGCCACCAGCTACGGACAGCGCGAGCAGTACTTC. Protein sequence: CATSYGQREQYF. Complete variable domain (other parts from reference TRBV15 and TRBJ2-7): DAMVIQNPRYQVTQFGKPVTLSCSQTLNHNVMYWYQQKSSQAPKLLFHYYDKDFNNEADTPDNFQSRRPNTSFCFLDIRSPGLGDTAMYLCATSYGQREQYFGPGTRLTVT.

The CDR3 here is CASSLRQVTTGNTIYF. CDR3 coding DNA: TGTGCCAGCAGCCTCCGACAGGTAACGACGGGAAACACCATATATTTT. The chain joins TRBV3-1 (or the pseudogene TRBV3-2) to TRBJ1-3; a possible D gene is TRBD1 (6 bases). Germline loops: CDR1 LGHDT, CDR2 YNNKEL (reference sequence). The CDR3 has 16 amino acids. V gave up 4 bases and J gave up 4 bases, with 17 bases separating them.